This TCR beta chain was documented in a study of spatial heterogeneity in lung cancer. Study at large: Detected sequences consistently included more beta-chain ones than alpha-chain ones.

One entry per CDR3 protein, called by TCRdb with MiXCR from the 5' RACE reads. The sample holds about 36,000 distinct CDR3 sequences, more than 6.5% seen once. This CDR3 has 19 residues. The V and J ends lost 0 bases and 0 bases respectively, with 18 bases between them. Germline CDR1 MNHEY, CDR2 SMNVEV (reference sequence). This clonotype was detected many times. As for time point: blood at routine non-recurrence follow-up after resection. Whole RNA obtained from tumor, nontumor lung or frozen PBMC underwent sequencing without sorting. The source of this sequence is a male donor with early-stage non-small cell lung cancer. The chain employs TRBV27 and TRBJ1-3, with D possibly being TRBD1 (6 bases). The sequencing here drew on PBMCs, taken at follow-up. CDR3 DNA: TGTGCCAGCAGTTTATCGTGGGGGGACATCCTCAGCTCTGGAAACACCATATATTTT. Translation gives CASSLSWGDILSSGNTIYF.